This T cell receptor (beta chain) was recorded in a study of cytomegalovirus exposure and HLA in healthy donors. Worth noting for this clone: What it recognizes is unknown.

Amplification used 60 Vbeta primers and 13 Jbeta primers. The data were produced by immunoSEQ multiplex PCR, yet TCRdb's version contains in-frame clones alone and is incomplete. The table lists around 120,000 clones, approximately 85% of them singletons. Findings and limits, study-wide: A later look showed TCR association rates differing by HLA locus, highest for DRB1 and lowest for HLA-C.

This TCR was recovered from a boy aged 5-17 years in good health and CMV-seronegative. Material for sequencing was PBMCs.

DNA of the CDR3: TGTGCCAGTAGTATAGATATTCCGACTAGCGGGGTCTACGAGCAGTACTTC. This sequence encodes CASSIDIPTSGVYEQYF. This chain connects TRBV19 to TRBJ2-7, with 11 bases that match TRBD2. The V gene end was trimmed by 0 bases and the J gene end by 3 bases; junction bases not matched to a gene: 7. This CDR3 is built from 17 residues. Germline values: CDR1 LNHDA, CDR2 SQIVND (reference sequence).